This is a list of T cell receptor beta chains from one sample in a study of spatial heterogeneity in lung cancer. In TCRdb, the 5' RACE reads were re-called with MiXCR into one record per CDR3 protein. This sample has about 6,300 distinct CDR3 sequences, with 1% to 1.5% found just once. Here the sequenced sample was lung tumor tissue, taken at surgery. The source is a male donor with early-stage non-small cell lung cancer. Each CDR3 is given with its conserved first and last residue. Fields, in order: J gene, clone size, D gene, V gene, CDR3 protein, CDR3 DNA. A D gene is named only where the DNA matches it firmly. Size is stated as once, few, many, or a class for an expanded clone.

>TRBJ2-1|medium-sized|.|TRBV3-1
CASSQDRETVYNEQFF
TGTGCCAGCAGCCAAGATCGGGAGACGGTTTACAATGAGCAGTTCTTC
>TRBJ1-5|many|TRBD1|TRBV19
CASSGGAGGPNQPQHF
TGTGCCAGTAGTGGGGGGGCAGGGGGCCCTAATCAGCCCCAGCATTTT
>TRBJ1-1|many|TRBD1|TRBV27
CASSFQGVGTEAFF
TGTGCCAGCAGTTTCCAGGGGGTAGGCACTGAAGCTTTCTTT
>TRBJ2-1|medium-sized|TRBD2|TRBV12-3/TRBV12-4
CASSFSGINEQFF
TGTGCCAGCTCCTTTAGCGGGATCAATGAGCAGTTCTTC
>TRBJ2-3|many|TRBD2|TRBV9
CASSPPSGVGDTQYF
TGTGCCAGCAGCCCCCCGAGCGGGGTGGGAGATACGCAGTATTTT
>TRBJ2-2|many|.|TRBV9
CASSVEGADTGELFF
TGTGCCAGCAGCGTAGAAGGGGCCGACACCGGGGAGCTGTTTTTT
>TRBJ2-7|medium-sized|TRBD2|TRBV7-9
CASGTSGNLGYEQYF
TGTGCCAGCGGGACTAGCGGGAATTTAGGCTACGAGCAGTACTTC
>TRBJ2-7|large|TRBD2|TRBV6-5
CASSYGGETYEQYF
TGTGCCAGCAGTTACGGGGGGGAAACCTACGAGCAGTACTTC
>TRBJ2-4|many|.|TRBV15
CATSREIVGDIQYF
TGTGCCACCAGCAGAGAAATAGTTGGGGACATTCAGTACTTC
>TRBJ1-2|many|.|TRBV7-2
CASSLGGPGYTF
TGTGCCAGCAGCTTAGGGGGGCCTGGCTACACCTTC
>TRBJ1-5|many|.|TRBV6-2/TRBV6-3
CASYGQGSQPQHF
TGTGCCTCCTATGGGCAGGGGAGTCAGCCCCAGCATTTT
>TRBJ2-7|many|.|TRBV12-3/TRBV12-4
CASGTGQLYEQYF
TGTGCCAGCGGGACCGGACAACTCTACGAGCAGTACTTC
>TRBJ2-5|medium-sized|.|TRBV10-1
CASSPGTQAQETQYF
TGCGCCAGCAGCCCCGGGACCCAAGCCCAAGAGACCCAGTACTTC
>TRBJ2-7|many|.|TRBV7-2
CASSFLRTPYEQYF
TGTGCCAGCAGCTTCCTAAGAACCCCCTACGAGCAGTACTTC
>TRBJ2-1|many|TRBD1|TRBV19
CASSLGDREDEQFF
TGTGCCAGTAGTCTGGGGGACAGGGAAGATGAGCAGTTCTTC